One T cell receptor beta chain is described in this entry. TCRdb's table, derived via immunoSEQ multiplex PCR, lists solely in-frame clones and lacks some. The table shows some 270,000 clones, with about 88% occurring only once. These data are taken from a study of blood T cell repertoires in COVID-19. Trimming took 1 base from V and 8 from J, leaving 14 bases between them. The CDR3 is made up of 14 amino acids. Germline CDR1 and CDR2: PRHDT and FYEKMQ (reference sequence). This TCR was recovered from a woman between 50 and 59 years old who had been exposed to COVID-19. The material sequenced was PBMCs or T cells enriched from blood (not recorded which). This sequence joins TRBV13 and TRBJ1-1; D is possibly TRBD1 (5 bases). The CDR3 sequence is CASSLVGQYREAFF. CDR3 sequence (DNA): TGTGCCAGCAGCTTAGTAGGCCAGTACAGGGAAGCTTTCTTT.